These 23 T cell receptor beta chains were sequenced from one sample in a study of T cells in tuberculosis. As to time point: new active TB diagnosis, blood taken before or within 7 days of starting treatment. This table comes from immunoSEQ multiplex PCR, and its TCRdb copy is limited to in-frame clones, with some not included. The sample consists of 30,000 or so clones, approximately 90% of them appearing once. The material sequenced was PBMCs, taken at tuberculosis diagnosis. The receptors come from an adult with tuberculosis. Some clones in this sample may be carry-over from other donors' samples.

V is TRBV18 and J is TRBJ2-7; D unresolved. Germline CDR1 reads KGHSH; CDR2 reads LQKENI. The CDR3 is 11 residues long. Trimming shortened V by 4 bases and J by 5 bases, and 6 bases separated the two germline ends. The CDR3, as DNA: TGTGCCAGCTCACTCCAGGACGAGCAGTACTTC. Amino acids: CASSLQDEQYF. The full variable domain, its missing parts supplied by reference TRBV18 and TRBJ2-7, is NAGVMQNPRHLVRRRGQEARLRCSPMKGHSHVYWYRQLPEEGLKFMVYLQKENIIDESGMPKERFSAEFPKEGPSILRIQQVVRGDSAAYFCASSLQDEQYFGPGTRLTVT.

In this sample, this clone turned up once. The chain couples TRBV5-4 to TRBJ2-1; maybe TRBD1 (6 bases). V lost 4 bases to trimming and J lost 4 bases, with 6 bases between them. The CDR3 runs to 12 residues. CDR1 and CDR2 from the germline V gene are SGHNT and YYREEE (reference sequence). This CDR3 reads CASSQGYNEQFF. Here the CDR3 DNA reads TGTGCCAGCAGCCAGGGGTACAATGAGCAGTTCTTC.

The chain recombines TRBV29-1 with TRBJ2-7, with TRBD1 identical over 10 bases. V lost 3 bases, J lost 1 base, and 6 bases stayed unmatched. The length of the CDR3 is 15 residues. Germline-derived CDR1 and CDR2 are SQVTM and ANQGSEA. The CDR3 here is CSVEWGGQGSYEQYF. Written as DNA, the CDR3 is TGCAGCGTTGAGTGGGGGGGACAGGGGTCCTACGAGCAGTACTTC.

The chain joins TRBV10-3 to TRBJ2-2, with 8 bases identical to TRBD2. Looked up from germline, CDR1 is ENHRY and CDR2 is SYGVKD. The V and J ends lost 4 bases and 2 bases, in that order; junction bases with no gene match: 3. This CDR3 region has 15 residues. The CDR3 region is CAISGSGGNTGELFF. The CDR3, as DNA: TGTGCCATCAGTGGGAGCGGGGGAAACACCGGGGAGCTGTTTTTT.

The chain links TRBV9 to TRBJ2-1; tentative D call: TRBD1 (6 bases). The CDR3 has 17 amino acids. Germline V CDR1 and CDR2: SGDLS, YYNGEE. Trimming stripped 5 bases from V and 0 bases from J, with 18 bases between. CDR3 sequence: CASSIVGAIYSYNEQFF. The CDR3 region has the DNA TGTGCCAGCAGTATAGTGGGGGCCATATACTCCTACAATGAGCAGTTCTTC.

The V and J genes are TRBV25-1 and TRBJ2-1, with TRBD1 matching 7 bases. Trimming removed 6 bases from V and 4 bases from J; junction bases left unmatched: 3. CDR1 and CDR2 (germline): MGHDK, SYGVNS. CDR3 length: 13 amino acids. CDR3 sequence (DNA): TGTGCCAGCAGATGGGACAGATACAATGAGCAGTTCTTC. It encodes CASRWDRYNEQFF.

J is TRBJ2-3 and V is TRBV18; 7 positions agree with TRBD1. This CDR3 is built from 15 residues. CDR1 and CDR2 from the germline V gene are KGHSH and LQKENI. With 3 bases clipped from V and 0 bases from J, the junction kept 3 bases outside the gene matches. The CDR3 here is CASSPATGSTDTQYF. In DNA form, the CDR3 reads TGTGCCAGCTCACCCGCGACAGGGAGCACAGATACGCAGTATTTT.

The CDR3 here is CASSQMLGENTEAFF. The CDR3 nucleotides are TGCGCCAGCAGCCAGATGTTAGGGGAGAACACTGAAGCTTTCTTT. The chain is built from TRBV4-1 and TRBJ1-1, with D perhaps TRBD1 (5 bases). V lost 3 bases and J lost 1, with 12 bases in between. The CDR3 consists of 15 residues. Germline-derived CDR1 and CDR2 are MGHRA and YSYEKL.

The chain has TRBV29-1 and TRBJ2-1, with D possibly matching TRBD1 (5 bases). Germline V gene sequence: CDR1 SQVTM, CDR2 ANQGSEA. The length of the CDR3 is 12 residues. Deletions cut 7 bases from V and 6 bases from J, with 13 bases between. CDR3 nucleotides: TGCAGCGCCCAACTCAGGGCCAATGAGCAGTTCTTC. Translating it yields CSAQLRANEQFF.

This chain connects TRBV7-2 to TRBJ2-7; the match to TRBD1 covers 8 bases. J gave up 3 bases and V 1 base, and 5 bases lay outside the gene matches. Germline CDR1 SGHTA, CDR2 FQGNSA. The CDR3 consists of 15 residues. The CDR3 protein is CASSLGGTGSYEQYF. CDR3 bases: TGTGCCAGCAGCTTAGGAGGGACAGGTAGCTACGAGCAGTACTTC.

The chain is built from TRBV6-1 and TRBJ2-2; a weak D match, TRBD2 (7 bases). The germline V gene encodes CDR1 MNHNS and CDR2 SASEGT. The ends were cut back, 5 bases at V and 7 bases at J, with 17 bases in the middle. The CDR3 loop spans 15 amino acids. CDR3 residues: CASSRMGGRNGELFF. The CDR3 DNA sequence: TGTGCCAGCAGTCGCATGGGGGGGCGGAACGGGGAGCTGTTTTTT.

The V call is TRBV28, the J call TRBJ1-3, with 7 bases identical to TRBD1. Trimming at V came to 2 bases and at J to 5 bases, leaving 3 bases not matched to a gene. The CDR3 has 14 amino acids. Germline lookup yields CDR1 MDHEN and CDR2 SYDVKM. The CDR3 DNA is TGTGCCAGCAGTTTAAGGGGGCTAAGAAACACCATATATTTT. Its translation: CASSLRGLRNTIYF. Full variable domain (remainder filled in from reference TRBV28 and TRBJ1-3): DVKVTQSSRYLVKRTGEKVFLECVQDMDHENMFWYRQDPGLGLRLIYFSYDVKMKEKGDIPEGYSVSREKKERFSLILESASTNQTSMYLCASSLRGLRNTIYFGEGSWLTVV.

Points on this clone: The CDR3 carries no conserved terminal phenylalanine or tryptophan, so it likely arises from a read error. No DNA is shown, since the ends of the CDR3 on it are uncertain; the CDR3 is the one TCRdb lists. The chain has TRBV11-2 and TRBJ2-2; TRBD1 is the table's D call and was not checked against the DNA. Germline V CDR1 and CDR2: SGHAT, FQNNGV. The CDR3 adds up to 13 amino acids, both ends counted. CDR3 sequence: CASSKETGTKVGV.

This clone was counted between two and nine times. The chain recombines TRBV6-5 with TRBJ1-1; TRBD1 is a possible D gene (5 bases). The CDR3 totals 12 residues. Trimming took 8 bases from V and 10 from J, leaving 17 bases between them. Germline CDR1 is MNHEY and CDR2 is SVGAGI. The CDR3 here is CASSNFRGTAFF. DNA of the CDR3: TGTGCCAGCTCTAACTTCCGGGGGACAGCTTTCTTT.

The genes are TRBV7-8 and TRBJ2-7; 8 positions agree with TRBD2. Germline V gene data show CDR1 as SGHVS and CDR2 as FQNEAQ. The trim removed 3 bases at V and 4 bases at J, leaving 14 bases unmatched. This CDR3 spans 17 amino acids. The CDR3, as DNA: TGTGCCAGCAGCTTGGGGATAACCGGGGGGGCCGTGTACGAGCAGTACTTC. Translated: CASSLGITGGAVYEQYF.

This chain links TRBV30 with TRBJ1-5; 7 nucleotides line up with TRBD1. CDR3 length: 15 residues. From germline, CDR1 is GTSNPN and CDR2 SVGIG (reference sequence). Trimming cost V 4 bases and J 7 bases; bases outside gene matches: 13. For the CDR3, the DNA is TGTGCCTGGACCGAAGGCACAGGGGTGGGACAGCCCCAGCATTTT. Amino acids: CAWTEGTGVGQPQHF.

The V and J genes are TRBV27 and TRBJ2-3, with 8 bases that match TRBD1. V shed 6 bases, J shed 9 bases, and the junction held 11 bases outside the gene matches. The germline V gene encodes CDR1 MNHEY and CDR2 SMNVEV (reference sequence). CDR3 size: 14 residues. CDR3 protein: CASRYGQGRGTQYF. Here the CDR3 DNA reads TGTGCCAGCAGATATGGACAGGGAAGGGGCACGCAGTATTTT.

This clone was detected once. The chain uses TRBV30 and TRBJ1-1; D is perhaps TRBD1 (5 bases). The germline V gene has CDR1 GTSNPN and CDR2 SVGIG (reference sequence). The V end was cut by 2 bases, the J end by 5 bases, with 12 bases between. The CDR3 is 13 residues long. The CDR3 reads CAWSRLSGTEAFF. In DNA form, the CDR3 reads TGTGCCTGGAGTAGATTATCAGGGACTGAAGCTTTCTTT.

This clone was seen once. CDR3 nucleotides: TGTGCCAGCAGTCGGACAGGTGGCTATGGCTACACCTTC. Translation gives CASSRTGGYGYTF. The chain combines TRBV27 with TRBJ1-2; 7 positions agree with TRBD1. After removal of 5 bases from V and 4 bases from J, the junction contained 4 bases not matched to a gene. Per germline, CDR1 MNHEY and CDR2 SMNVEV (reference sequence). This CDR3 spans 13 amino acids.

The V and J genes are TRBV7-6 and TRBJ1-6; 10 nucleotides align to TRBD1. Per the germline V gene, CDR1 is SGHVS and CDR2 is FNYEAQ. The CDR3 extends over 16 amino acids. The V and J ends lost 5 bases and 6 bases, in that order; junction bases with no gene match: 7. The CDR3 is CASSKRQGAGNSPLHF. The CDR3 nucleotides are TGTGCCAGCAGCAAACGACAGGGGGCTGGTAATTCACCCCTCCACTTT.

The V call is TRBV12-5, the J call TRBJ2-3, with TRBD2 identical over 10 bases. The CDR3 is 15 residues long. Germline CDR1 LGHNT, CDR2 FRNRAP. Germline trimming cut 6 bases from V and 1 base from J; bases unmatched to any gene: 4. The CDR3 DNA is TGTGCTAGTGGCGCCGGGACTAGCGGCACAGATACGCAGTATTTT. This codes for CASGAGTSGTDTQYF.

The CDR3, as DNA: TGTGCCAGCCTGAAGCTAGCGGGGGCCCAAGAGACCCAGTACTTC. Protein: CASLKLAGAQETQYF. The chain carries TRBV28 and TRBJ2-5; 10 nucleotides align to TRBD2. The CDR3 is 15 amino acids. The junction had 7 bases not matched to a gene; V was cut back by 8 bases and J by 1 base. Per germline, CDR1 MDHEN and CDR2 SYDVKM.

Note on this clone: One end of the junction is discordant with germline, which a read error may explain. The chain uses TRBV7-7 and TRBJ2-2; 7 nucleotides align to TRBD2. Per the germline V gene, CDR1 is SSHAT and CDR2 is FNYEAQ (reference sequence). The CDR3 is made up of 15 amino acids. In DNA form, the CDR3 reads TGTGCCAGCAGCCCCCGAGGACTAGTCACCGGGAAGCTGTTTTTT. Encoded protein: CASSPRGLVTGKLFF.